Below, one T cell receptor (beta chain) is given with its context. This record belongs to a study of control samples from healthy donors and cancer patients. Some clones are missing from TCRdb's copy, which holds only in-frame ones; the method was immunoSEQ multiplex PCR. The table shows roughly 52,000 clones, with approximately 96% occurring only once. Sequencing input: blood. This TCR was sampled from a woman aged 30 to 39 in good health.

CDR3: CASSLTGYTEAFF. The CDR3 region has the DNA TGTGCCAGCAGTTTAACAGGGTACACTGAAGCTTTCTTT. The J gene is TRBJ1-1, the V gene TRBV27; D is perhaps TRBD1 (6 bases). Germline lookup yields CDR1 MNHEY and CDR2 SMNVEV (reference sequence). V was shortened by 2 bases and J by 3 bases, with 7 bases between the two germline ends. The CDR3 covers 13 residues.